The 29 T cell receptor beta chains below come from one sample, sequenced in a study of T cell repertoires in cytomegalovirus infection. MiXCR was run by TCRdb on the reads, yielding one entry per CDR3 protein. This repertoire shows under 150,000 distinct CDR3 sequences, approximately 8.8% found once; its top ten account for around 9.1%. Sequenced material: PBMCs. These receptor sequences come from a human donor in good health (CMV status not recorded). Some clones in this sample may be carry-over from other donors' samples.

This clonotype was counted ten times or more. V is TRBV24-1 and J is TRBJ2-2; 14 bases match TRBD2. Germline-derived CDR1 and CDR2 are KGHDR and SFDVKD. The length of the CDR3 is 17 residues. V gave up 1 base and J gave up 4 bases; unmatched junction bases: 1. CDR3 region: CATSDFGLAGGTGELFF. The CDR3 DNA follows: TGTGCCACCAGTGATTTTGGACTAGCGGGGGGCACCGGGGAGCTGTTTTTT.

This clonotype came up many times. V usage is TRBV7-9 and J usage is TRBJ1-1; D call uncertain. Trimming stripped 3 bases from V and 0 bases from J, with 5 bases between. Germline CDR1 SEHNR, CDR2 FQNEAQ (reference sequence). The CDR3 is 13 residues long. The CDR3 sequence: CASSFSVNTEAFF. The DNA for the CDR3 is TGTGCCAGCAGCTTTTCGGTGAACACTGAAGCTTTCTTT.

This clonotype came up many times. V usage is TRBV7-2 and J usage is TRBJ2-7; no clear D. Deletions cut 4 bases from V and 3 bases from J, with 7 bases between. Germline V gene sequence: CDR1 SGHTA, CDR2 FQGNSA. This CDR3 has 12 amino acids. CDR3 amino acids: CASSSVRYEQYF. In nucleotides, the CDR3 is TGTGCCAGCAGCTCCGTGCGCTACGAGCAGTACTTC.

This clonotype was observed many times. The rearrangement uses TRBV25-1 and TRBJ1-4; TRBD1 matches at 7 bases. V gave up 2 bases and J gave up 8 bases; unmatched junction bases: 8. CDR3 length: 15 amino acids. Germline V gene sequence: CDR1 MGHDK, CDR2 SYGVNS. The CDR3 region has the DNA TGTGCCAGCAGTGAAGCCGGGACAGTGGGAGAAAAACTGTTTTTT. Translation: CASSEAGTVGEKLFF.

In its sample, this clonotype was seen many times. The chain joins TRBV4-1 to TRBJ2-5, with 7 bases fitting TRBD1. The V gene's germline CDR1 is MGHRA and CDR2 YSYEKL. This CDR3 is 13 amino acids long. The V segment lost 6 bases and the J segment 2 bases; nucleotides outside the gene matches: 3. DNA of the CDR3: TGCGCCAGCAGGCGGACAGGACAAGAGACCCAGTACTTC. Translation: CASRRTGQETQYF.

V is TRBV20-1 and J is TRBJ2-2; no definite D call. Trimming left V 8 bases short and J 0 bases short, with 10 bases between. Germline lookup yields CDR1 DFQATT and CDR2 SNEGSKA (reference sequence). The CDR3 runs 13 residues. CDR3 DNA: TGCAGTTTGGAACAGACGAACACCGGGGAGCTGTTTTTT. Translation gives CSLEQTNTGELFF.

The chain links TRBV3-1 to TRBJ1-1; no firm D call. The CDR3 consists of 20 residues. Germline V gene lookup returns CDR1 LGHDT and CDR2 YNNKEL (reference sequence). Trimming removed 0 bases from V and 1 base from J, with 24 bases in between. The DNA of the CDR3 is TGTGCCAGCAGCCAAGATCTAATTGGCACAGTAGGTATGGCGAACACTGAAGCTTTCTTT. It specifies CASSQDLIGTVGMANTEAFF.

The table lists this clonotype with a few counts. The rearrangement links TRBV27 to TRBJ1-1; possible D gene TRBD1, 6 bases. The CDR3 is made up of 12 amino acids. Looked up from germline, CDR1 is MNHEY and CDR2 is SMNVEV (reference sequence). Trimming removed 5 bases at V and 8 bases at J, with 12 bases between. The CDR3: CASSPGQTEAFF. CDR3 coding DNA: TGTGCCAGCAGTCCTGGACAGACCGAAGCTTTCTTT.

There are many counts of this clonotype. The V gene is TRBV5-4, the J gene TRBJ2-2, with D possibly called TRBD1 or TRBD2 (5 bases each). Germline CDR1 reads SGHNT; CDR2 reads YYREEE (reference sequence). The ends were cut back, 4 bases at V and 5 bases at J, with 15 bases in the middle. This CDR3 is built from 15 residues. The CDR3 region is CASSTQGVGTGELFF. The CDR3 DNA sequence: TGTGCCAGCAGCACGCAGGGAGTAGGAACCGGGGAGCTGTTTTTT.

DNA of the CDR3: TGTGCCAGCCAATATGGGGGGGCGGTCAATGAGCAGTTCTTC. Translated: CASQYGGAVNEQFF. The chain links TRBV2 to TRBJ2-1, with a tentative D call TRBD2 (7 bases). Between the trimmed V and J ends, which lost 8 bases and 6 bases, there was a span of 17 bases. Germline V gene lookup returns CDR1 SNHLY and CDR2 FYNNEI. The CDR3 sequence is 14 residues long.

This clonotype came up many times. The rearrangement uses TRBV6-5 and TRBJ1-6, with 10 positions matching TRBD1. The V gene's germline CDR1 is MNHEY and CDR2 SVGAGI. V shed 0 bases, J shed 0 bases, and the junction held 5 bases outside the gene matches. There are 19 residues in the CDR3. The CDR3 region is CASSYSGQGIGSYNSPLHF. CDR3 sequence (DNA): TGTGCCAGCAGTTACTCGGGACAGGGGATCGGCTCCTATAATTCACCCCTCCACTTT.

The table lists this clonotype with many counts. The chain uses TRBV28 and TRBJ2-7; D is undetermined. V was trimmed by 1 base and J by 2 bases, leaving 9 bases between them. This CDR3 spans 14 amino acids. Germline V lookup: CDR1 MDHEN, CDR2 SYDVKM. CDR3 coding DNA: TGTGCCAGCAGTTTATCGGGCTCCACCTACGAGCAGTACTTC. It translates to CASSLSGSTYEQYF.

The chain carries TRBV23-1 and TRBJ2-7; D unclear. TRBV23-1 is placed among ORFs of uncertain function. This CDR3 spans 17 amino acids. V lost 0 bases, J lost 3 bases, and 18 bases lay in between. For the CDR3, the DNA is TGCGCCAGCAGTCAATCCTCGAGCTTAGGCGACAACTACGAGCAGTACTTC. Residues: CASSQSSSLGDNYEQYF.

This clonotype was seen repeatedly, ten times or more. This chain connects TRBV7-9 to TRBJ1-1; 8 bases are a match to TRBD1. CDR1 SEHNR and CDR2 FQNEAQ come from the germline V gene (reference sequence). The CDR3 has 14 residues. Trimming took 2 bases from V and 5 from J; bases not matched to a gene: 4. CDR3 in amino acids: CASSLPNRGTEAFF. CDR3 in DNA: TGTGCCAGCAGCTTACCCAACAGGGGGACTGAAGCTTTCTTT.

This clonotype was seen repeatedly, ten times or more. The rearrangement links TRBV7-2 to TRBJ2-5; D remains ambiguous. The CDR3 extends over 14 amino acids. The germline V gene encodes CDR1 SGHTA and CDR2 FQGNSA. The ends were cut back, 6 bases at V and 5 bases at J, with 16 bases in the middle. The CDR3, as DNA: TGTGCCAGCAGTCCCAGACGAAATATCGAGACCCAGTACTTC. Protein sequence: CASSPRRNIETQYF.

This clonotype was recorded at least ten times. CDR3 residues: CASSTPAAGPSSYNSPLHF. The CDR3 nucleotides are TGTGCCAGCAGCACGCCAGCGGCAGGCCCGAGCTCCTATAATTCACCCCTCCACTTT. The V call is TRBV28, the J call TRBJ1-6; D gene uncertain. The CDR3 is 19 amino acids. Per the germline V gene, CDR1 is MDHEN and CDR2 is SYDVKM. Trimming cost V 6 bases and J 0 bases, with 21 bases left between them.

This clonotype was seen at least ten times. The chain is built from TRBV2 and TRBJ1-1, with 7 bases fitting TRBD1. Looked up from germline, CDR1 is SNHLY and CDR2 is FYNNEI. V gave up 5 bases and J gave up 8 bases; unmatched junction bases: 14. The CDR3 runs to 15 residues. The CDR3 loop reads CASSHRQGKNREAFF. The CDR3 DNA reads as TGTGCCAGCAGTCATAGACAGGGCAAAAACCGGGAAGCTTTCTTT.

This clonotype was observed a handful of times. The chain employs TRBV14 and TRBJ1-2; D unclear. The CDR3 is 15 amino acids. Germline values: CDR1 SGHDN, CDR2 FVKESK. With 0 bases removed from V and 5 bases from J, the gap between germline ends came to 13 bases. The CDR3 loop is CASSQEISTDYGYTF. CDR3 coding DNA: TGTGCCAGCAGCCAAGAAATTTCGACGGATTATGGCTACACCTTC.

Judged by abundance, this clonotype is medium-sized (0.01 to 0.1%). V usage is TRBV7-8 and J usage is TRBJ2-7; D is possibly TRBD2 (5 bases). Trimming left V 5 bases short and J 0 bases short, with 14 bases between. Germline CDR1 and CDR2: SGHVS and FQNEAQ. The CDR3 loop spans 15 amino acids. The CDR3 spells CASSALALSSYEQYF. The CDR3 nucleotides are TGTGCCAGCAGCGCCCTAGCTCTGAGCTCCTACGAGCAGTACTTC.

The chain employs TRBV6-4 and TRBJ2-3; D call uncertain. The CDR3 has 13 amino acids. V was cut by 2 bases and J by 1 base, with 4 bases left in between. Germline V gene sequence: CDR1 MRHNA, CDR2 SNTAGT. The CDR3 sequence is CASSDQGTDTQYF. In DNA form, the CDR3 reads TGTGCCAGCAGTGACCAGGGCACAGATACGCAGTATTTT.

Many counts were recorded for this clonotype. The rearrangement uses TRBV5-1 and TRBJ1-2; D perhaps matches TRBD1 (5 bases). This CDR3 comprises 13 residues. CDR1 SGHRS and CDR2 YFSETQ come from the germline V gene. Trimming cost V 2 bases and J 4 bases, with 9 bases left between them. This CDR3 reads CASSFDSVYGYTF. CDR3 in DNA: TGCGCCAGCAGCTTTGACAGCGTCTATGGCTACACCTTC.

The CDR3 DNA follows: TGTGCCAGTAGTAAAGCTACGTCGAACACTGAAGCTTTCTTT. Its protein is CASSKATSNTEAFF. V is TRBV19 and J is TRBJ1-1; D call uncertain. Germline-derived CDR1 and CDR2 are LNHDA and SQIVND (reference sequence). Trimming cost V 4 bases and J 1 base, with 10 bases left between them. This CDR3 region has 14 residues.

The sample holds a few counts of this clonotype. This chain connects TRBV20-1 to TRBJ2-1, with TRBD2 matching 9 bases. The CDR3 is 18 amino acids. The V gene end was trimmed by 0 bases and the J gene end by 1 base; junction bases not matched to a gene: 10. The germline V gene has CDR1 DFQATT and CDR2 SNEGSKA (reference sequence). The CDR3 sequence: CSARDAGGAVKSYNEQFF. As DNA, the CDR3 is TGCAGTGCTAGAGATGCGGGGGGGGCGGTCAAGTCCTACAATGAGCAGTTCTTC.

This clonotype was detected ten times or more. The CDR3 protein is CASSLDRVGWQPQHF. CDR3 nucleotide sequence: TGTGCCAGCAGCTTGGACAGGGTCGGCTGGCAGCCCCAGCATTTT. The chain recombines TRBV7-9 with TRBJ1-5, with 8 bases matching TRBD1. V was pared by 3 bases and J by 7 bases, with 8 bases of the junction left unmatched. This CDR3 contains 15 residues. The V gene's germline CDR1 is SEHNR and CDR2 FQNEAQ (reference sequence).

This clonotype appeared many times. This rearrangement joins TRBV10-3 to TRBJ2-1; perhaps TRBD2 as D (5 bases). The CDR3 length is 15 residues. CDR1 is ENHRY and CDR2 is SYGVKD in the germline V gene. Trimming took off 11 bases at V and 1 base at J, with 18 bases between the two ends. CDR3 nucleotides: TGTGCCCCCAGGACGGGGAAGACGTCCTACAATGAGCAGTTCTTC. It specifies CAPRTGKTSYNEQFF.

This clonotype came up many times. The chain combines TRBV7-3 with TRBJ2-1, with 9 bases identical to TRBD2. The CDR3 totals 16 residues. With 5 bases clipped from V and 6 bases from J, the junction kept 11 bases outside the gene matches. The germline gives CDR1 SGHTA, CDR2 FQGTGA. DNA for the CDR3: TGTGCCAGCAGCCCTTCGGCCGGACTAGCGTTCAATGAGCAGTTCTTC. Amino acids: CASSPSAGLAFNEQFF.

This clonotype was found many times. V and J are TRBV14 and TRBJ2-1, with 9 bases that match TRBD2. Germline lookup yields CDR1 SGHDN and CDR2 FVKESK. This CDR3 is built from 15 residues. Germline trimming cut 1 base from V and 6 bases from J; bases unmatched to any gene: 4. CDR3 DNA: TGTGCCAGCAGCCAAGGCGGGGGGGCCATCAATGAGCAGTTCTTC. Its protein is CASSQGGGAINEQFF.

The table lists this clonotype with many counts. This chain uses TRBV20-1 with TRBJ2-1; 10 bases map to TRBD2. V lost 4 bases and J lost 8; bases outside the gene matches: 8. The CDR3 loop spans 14 amino acids. The germline gives CDR1 DFQATT, CDR2 SNEGSKA (reference sequence). The CDR3 is CSAKFPSGGHEQFF. DNA of the CDR3: TGCAGTGCTAAGTTCCCTAGCGGGGGACATGAGCAGTTCTTC.

The table lists this clonotype with many counts. The J gene is TRBJ2-1, the V gene TRBV3-1, with 12 bases lining up with TRBD2. This CDR3 comprises 14 residues. With V trimmed by 9 bases and J by 9 bases, 9 bases remained unmatched. Germline assignment: CDR1 LGHDT and CDR2 YNNKEL (reference sequence). CDR3 sequence reads: CASRTSGDFGEQFF. DNA for the CDR3: TGTGCCAGTCGGACTAGCGGGGATTTCGGTGAGCAGTTCTTC.